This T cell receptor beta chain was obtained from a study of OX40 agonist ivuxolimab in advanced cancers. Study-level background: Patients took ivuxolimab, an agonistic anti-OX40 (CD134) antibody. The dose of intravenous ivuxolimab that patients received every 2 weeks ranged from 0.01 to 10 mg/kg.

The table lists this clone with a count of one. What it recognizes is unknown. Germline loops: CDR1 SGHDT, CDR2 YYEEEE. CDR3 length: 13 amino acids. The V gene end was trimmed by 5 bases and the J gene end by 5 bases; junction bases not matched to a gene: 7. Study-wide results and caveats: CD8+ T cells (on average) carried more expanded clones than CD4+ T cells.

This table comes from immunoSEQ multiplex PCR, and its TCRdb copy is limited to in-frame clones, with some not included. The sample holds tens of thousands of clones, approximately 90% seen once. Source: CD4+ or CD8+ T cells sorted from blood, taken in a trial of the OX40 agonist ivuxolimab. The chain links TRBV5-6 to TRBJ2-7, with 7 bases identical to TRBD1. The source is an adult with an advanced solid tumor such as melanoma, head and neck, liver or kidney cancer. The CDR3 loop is CASRHGTVNEQYF. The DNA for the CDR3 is TGTGCCAGCAGACACGGGACAGTGAACGAGCAGTACTTC.